This T cell receptor beta chain was profiled in a study of graft-versus-host responses after intestinal transplantation. The overall study: Anti-thymocyte globulin induction preceded about 3 years of tacrolimus and steroid maintenance in all recipients. The study, taken as a whole, reports: Association was observed between peak circulating GvH clone levels and early post-transplant HvG declines. Across patients carrying graft-donor T cell macrochimerism, allografts held high graft-versus-host to host-versus-graft clonal ratios. Among recipient marrow samples, GvH clones were found; some appeared first in ileum or blood.

The data were produced by immunoSEQ multiplex PCR, yet TCRdb's version contains in-frame clones alone and is incomplete. The sample has about 100,000 clones; 75% to 95% are singletons. This CDR3 has 13 amino acids. Germline assignment: CDR1 MNHNS and CDR2 SASEGT. V gave up 8 bases and J gave up 3 bases, with 11 bases separating them. For this clone: Its matching antigen is unknown.

The sequenced sample was unstimulated CD4+ T cells sorted from spleen or lymph node cells, obtained before transplant. The clonotype originates from a human donor who was the organ donor for an intestinal transplant. This sequence joins TRBV6-1 and TRBJ1-5; D gene unclear. In DNA, the CDR3 is TGTGCCAGCGTAGAAAACCCCAATCAGCCCCAGCATTTT. Translation gives CASVENPNQPQHF.